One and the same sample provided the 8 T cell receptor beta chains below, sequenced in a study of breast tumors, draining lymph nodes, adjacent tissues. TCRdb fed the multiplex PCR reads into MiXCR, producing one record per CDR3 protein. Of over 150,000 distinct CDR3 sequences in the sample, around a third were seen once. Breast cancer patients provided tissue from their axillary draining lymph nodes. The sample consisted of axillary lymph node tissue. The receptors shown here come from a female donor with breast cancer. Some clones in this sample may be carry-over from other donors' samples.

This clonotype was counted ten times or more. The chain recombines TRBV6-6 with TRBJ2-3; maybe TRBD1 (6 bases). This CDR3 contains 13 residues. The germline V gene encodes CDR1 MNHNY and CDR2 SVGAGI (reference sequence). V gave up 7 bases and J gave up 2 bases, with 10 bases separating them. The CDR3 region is CASNRDNTDTQYF. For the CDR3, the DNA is TGTGCCAGCAACCGGGACAACACAGATACGCAGTATTTT.

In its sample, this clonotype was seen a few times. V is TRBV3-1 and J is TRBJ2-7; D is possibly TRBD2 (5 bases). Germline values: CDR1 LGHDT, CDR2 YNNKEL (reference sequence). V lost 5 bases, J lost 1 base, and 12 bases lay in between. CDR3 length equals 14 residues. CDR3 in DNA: TGTGCCAGCAGCATCCGGACTGATTCCTACGAGCAGTACTTC. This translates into CASSIRTDSYEQYF.

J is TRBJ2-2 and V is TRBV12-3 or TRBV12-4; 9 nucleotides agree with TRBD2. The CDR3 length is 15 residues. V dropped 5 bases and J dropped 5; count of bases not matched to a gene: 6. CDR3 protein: CASSTRGGATGELFF. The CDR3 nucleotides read TGTGCCAGCAGTACTCGCGGGGGGGCTACCGGGGAGCTGTTTTTT.

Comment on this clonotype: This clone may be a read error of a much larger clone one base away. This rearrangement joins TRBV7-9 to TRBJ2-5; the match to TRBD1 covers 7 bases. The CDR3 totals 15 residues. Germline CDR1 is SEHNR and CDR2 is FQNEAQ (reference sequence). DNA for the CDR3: TGTGCCAGCAGTCTCCCCTTAGGGGGCGGTGAGACCCAGCACTTC. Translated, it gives CASSLPLGGGETQHF.

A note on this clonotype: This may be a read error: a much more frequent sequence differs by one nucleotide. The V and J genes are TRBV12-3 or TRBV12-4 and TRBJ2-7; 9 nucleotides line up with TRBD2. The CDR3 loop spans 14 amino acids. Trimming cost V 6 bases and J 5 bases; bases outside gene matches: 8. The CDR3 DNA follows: TGTGCCAGCAGCGACGGGACTAGCTTCAACGAGCAGTACTTC. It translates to CASSDGTSFNEQYF.

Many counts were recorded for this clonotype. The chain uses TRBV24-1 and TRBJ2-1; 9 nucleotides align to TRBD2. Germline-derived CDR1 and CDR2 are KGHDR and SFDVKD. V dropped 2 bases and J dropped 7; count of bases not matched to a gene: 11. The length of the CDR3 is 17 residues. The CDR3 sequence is CATSDSWGSGGENEQFF. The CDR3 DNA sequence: TGTGCCACCAGTGATTCCTGGGGTAGCGGGGGAGAGAATGAGCAGTTCTTC.

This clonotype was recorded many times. The CDR3 region is CASSLGPNTEAFF. The CDR3 DNA is TGTGCCAGCAGTTTAGGCCCTAACACTGAAGCTTTCTTT. The gene calls are TRBV12-3 or TRBV12-4 and TRBJ1-1, with D unresolved. V was clipped by 1 base and J by 2 bases, with 5 bases between them. CDR3 length: 13 amino acids.

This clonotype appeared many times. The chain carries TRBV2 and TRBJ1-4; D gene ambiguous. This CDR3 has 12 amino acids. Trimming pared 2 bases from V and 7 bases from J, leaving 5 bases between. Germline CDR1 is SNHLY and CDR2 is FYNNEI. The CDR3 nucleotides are TGTGCCAGCAGTGAAATTTCTGAAAAACTGTTTTTT. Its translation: CASSEISEKLFF.